This T cell receptor beta chain was recovered during a study of CD8 T cells in ankylosing spondylitis (TCRdb year 2017). In the study overall: To find TCR variants linked to disease, the study profiled T cell receptor beta repertoires in ankylosing spondylitis patients and healthy donors. The whole study cohort included 108 healthy donors and about two dozen ankylosing spondylitis patients. Peripheral blood samples were taken, and synovial fluid was additionally collected from ankylosing spondylitis patients. What the authors observed across the whole study: Some of the motif variants had been reported before in the synovial fluid and blood of reactive arthritis patients, a finding that suggests common disease-initiation mechanisms. A TCR beta motif of roughly 8 highly homologous amino acid variants appeared characteristic of blood from ankylosing spondylitis patients. In peripheral blood, the disease-linked clones were found at relatively low frequencies and had a CD8+ phenotype. Significant enrichment of the disease-linked clones was reported in matched synovial fluid samples from ankylosing spondylitis patients.

Instrument on record: Illumina HiSeq 2500. Quantitative 5'-RACE with molecular barcodes was the method used to prepare the TCR beta libraries. From the authors' description of their analysis: A new computational method, built on a probabilistic model of VDJ rearrangement, was used to identify disease-linked TCR variants. TCRdb ran its own pipeline on the public reads, namely fastp trimming at Q25 and MiXCR clone calling, and kept in-frame beta chains. Rows with one shared CDR3 protein collapse into an entry with the most common genes and DNA. These V and J calls rely on TCRdb rather than the paper's analysis. The table for this sample lists approximately 200,000 distinct CDR3 sequences; around 13% of them were counted only once. The leading ten clones occupy approximately 17% of the sample. In this sample, this clonotype turned up many times. Its antigen specificity is not known. Base qualities are not recorded, but no much larger clone differs from it by a single base.

Compared with germline, V lacks 2 bases and J lacks 6 bases; bases without a gene match: 5. There are 14 amino acids in the CDR3, from cysteine to phenylalanine inclusive. The only DNA kept is the CDR3, 42 bases in frame from the first base. The germline V gene specifies SGHRS as CDR1 and YFSETQ as CDR2. The V and J genes are TRBV5-1 and TRBJ1-2; TRBD1 agrees with 9 junctional bases. Input material: blood, either unsorted or a sorted T cell fraction (not recorded which). This clonotype originated in a male donor with ankylosing spondylitis or in good health (not recorded which). CDR3 protein: CASSLTGGGDGYTF. The DNA sequence reads TGCGCCAGCAGCTTAACAGGGGGCGGGGATGGCTACACCTTC.